Listed below are T cell receptor beta chains from one sample, sequenced in a study of radiation and T cells in renal cell carcinoma. Produced via immunoSEQ multiplex PCR; TCRdb's table is partial and in-frame only. The data show some 70,000 clones, around 80% seen once. Specimen: blood, collected from a patient whose treatment included radiotherapy and nephrectomy. Receptor source: a man aged 60 to 69 with renal cell carcinoma. CDR3s include the opening cysteine and the closing phenylalanine or tryptophan. D genes are given only for firm matches. Rows give clone size only sometimes, using once, few, many, or a class for an expanded clone.

>TRBV28|.|.|TRBJ2-7
TGTGCCAGCAGTTTGCGGAGGGGGATAACCTACGAGCAGTACTTC
CASSLRRGITYEQYF
>TRBV5-6|TRBD1|.|TRBJ2-2
TGTGCCAGCAGCACCCCAGGGGGCGCCCCTCCCGGGGAGCTGTTTTTT
CASSTPGGAPPGELFF
>TRBV4-3|TRBD1|.|TRBJ1-2
TGCGCCAGCAGCCAAGATAGCGGGACAGGCCCCAGATATATCGGCTACACCTTC
CASSQDSGTGPRYIGYTF
>TRBV9|.|.|TRBJ2-3
TGTGCCAGCAGCGTAGATGGCAGGCGCACAGATACGCAGTATTTT
CASSVDGRRTDTQYF
>TRBV6-4|TRBD2|.|TRBJ2-1
TGTGCCAGCAGTGACTCCCAACGGCCTAGCGGGACCTACAATGAGCAGTTCTTC
CASSDSQRPSGTYNEQFF
>TRBV4-2|TRBD1|.|TRBJ2-7
TGTGCCAGCAGCCAAGCTAGGACAGGGGCCTACGAGCAGTACTTC
CASSQARTGAYEQYF
>TRBV5-1|TRBD1|.|TRBJ1-2
TGCGCCAGCAGCATCCGGGACAGGGGATGGGATGGCTACACCTTC
CASSIRDRGWDGYTF
>TRBV6-5|TRBD1|.|TRBJ1-1
TGTGCCAGCAGTTACCGTACAGGGGGCTGGCCTGAAGCTTTCTTT
CASSYRTGGWPEAFF
>TRBV4-1|TRBD2|.|TRBJ2-1
TGCGCCAGCAGCCAGGGGGGGACTAGCAAGCAGTTCTTC
CASSQGGTSKQFF
>TRBV5-1|TRBD1|.|TRBJ2-7
TGCGCCAGCAGCTTCTCGGGACAGGGTACCTACGAGCAGTACTTC
CASSFSGQGTYEQYF
>TRBV5-1|.|.|TRBJ2-3
TGCGCCAGCAGCTCGTCACTAGGCGGGGTCACAGATACGCAGTATTTT
CASSSSLGGVTDTQYF
>TRBV4-1|.|.|TRBJ2-1
TGCGCCAGCAGCCCCCTCCGACGTTACAATGAGCAGTTCTTC
CASSPLRRYNEQFF
>TRBV29-1|.|.|TRBJ2-7
TGCAGCGTTGGGGGGGACAGCACCTACGAGCAGTACTTC
CSVGGDSTYEQYF
>TRBV10-1|.|once|TRBJ2-1
TGCGCCAGCAGGAATGCGGCGGGAAATGAGCAGTTCTTC
CASRNAAGNEQFF
>TRBV19|.|.|TRBJ1-1
TGTGCCAGTAGTATCCGGGGGCAAGGGAACACTGAAGCTTTCTTT
CASSIRGQGNTEAFF
>TRBV6-5|TRBD1|.|TRBJ1-2
TGTGCCAGCAGTTACGACAGGGGGAGGTCGGAGTATGGCTACACCTTC
CASSYDRGRSEYGYTF
>TRBV19|TRBD1|once|TRBJ2-1
TGTGCCAGTAGTATAGAAGGGGGCCACGCTGAGCAGTTCTTC
CASSIEGGHAEQFF
>TRBV5-1|.|few|TRBJ1-4
TGCGCCAGCAGCCCCCAGCCCGGGAGCCCTGGAAAACTGTTTTTT
CASSPQPGSPGKLFF
>TRBV9|.|.|TRBJ2-5
TGTGCCAGCAGCGTACAGTACCAAGAGACCCAGTACTTC
CASSVQYQETQYF
>TRBV5-6|.|.|TRBJ2-3
TGTGCCAGCAGCTTCCAGCAGGGAACAGATACGCAGTATTTT
CASSFQQGTDTQYF